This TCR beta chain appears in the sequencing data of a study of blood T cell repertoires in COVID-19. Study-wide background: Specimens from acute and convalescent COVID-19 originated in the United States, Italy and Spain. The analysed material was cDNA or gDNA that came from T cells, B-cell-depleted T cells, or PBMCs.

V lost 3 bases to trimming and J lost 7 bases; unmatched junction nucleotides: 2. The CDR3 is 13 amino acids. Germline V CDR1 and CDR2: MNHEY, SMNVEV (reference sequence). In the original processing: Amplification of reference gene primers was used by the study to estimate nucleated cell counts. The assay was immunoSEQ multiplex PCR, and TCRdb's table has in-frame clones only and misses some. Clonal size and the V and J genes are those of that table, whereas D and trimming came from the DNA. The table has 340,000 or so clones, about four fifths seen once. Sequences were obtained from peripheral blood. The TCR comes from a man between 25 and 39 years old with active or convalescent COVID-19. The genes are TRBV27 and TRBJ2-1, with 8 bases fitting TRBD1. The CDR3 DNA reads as TGTGCCAGCAGTTTGACAGGGGCAAATGAGCAGTTCTTC. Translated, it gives CASSLTGANEQFF.